This T cell receptor (beta chain) came from a study of read filtering for tumor transcriptome and immune sequencing. About the study: Mean patient age was about 66 years, range about 40 to 85; around 17 male, around 14 female. General study findings and limits: Compared with RNA-seq, IR-seq gave much higher clonotype depth and reliability.

A remark on this clonotype: What it binds is unknown.

Molecular barcoded adaptors covering alpha/delta and beta/gamma chains were used on roughly 400 ng RNA. From the reads, TCRdb called clonotypes with MiXCR, one entry per CDR3 protein. Seen here are fewer than 35,000 distinct CDR3 sequences, less than 20% observed once, and the top ten hold approximately 16%. Material for sequencing was a population of CD138-negative cells sorted from bone marrow. The TCR sequence derives from a donor older than 35 with multiple myeloma.

The CDR3 DNA is TGTGCCAGCAGCATTCAAGGCCCGTACTACGAGCAGTACTTC. It specifies CASSIQGPYYEQYF. The rearrangement links TRBV3-1 to TRBJ2-7; no clear D. V gave up 5 bases and J gave up 3 bases, with 14 bases separating them. Looked up from germline, CDR1 is LGHDT and CDR2 is YNNKEL (reference sequence). This CDR3 is built from 14 residues.